These T cell receptor beta chains were read from a single sample in a study of shared clonotypes between healthy human individuals. Clones were sequenced by immunoSEQ multiplex PCR, and TCRdb holds only the in-frame ones, with some missing. This sample yields hundreds of thousands of clones, of which less than 96% are seen a single time; approximately 0.062% belongs to the top ten. Input material: naive CD4+ T cells sorted from blood. These receptors were obtained from a woman aged 30 to 39 in good health. The CDR3 runs from the conserved cysteine through the conserved F or W. Each record gives: V gene, clone size, D gene, J gene, CDR3 protein, CDR3 DNA. D genes are given only for firm matches. The size field is filled for only some rows; it gives once, few, many or a size class.

v_gene: TRBV27; abundance: NA; d_gene: NA; j_gene: TRBJ2-1; CDR3aa: CASIPKLDSYNEQFF; CDR3nt: TGTGCCAGCATTCCGAAACTGGACAGCTACAATGAGCAGTTCTTC
v_gene: TRBV12-5; abundance: NA; d_gene: TRBD1; j_gene: TRBJ2-4; CDR3aa: CARPPGQGLDIQYF; CDR3nt: TGTGCTAGACCCCCTGGACAGGGCCTTGACATTCAGTACTTC
v_gene: TRBV2; abundance: once; d_gene: NA; j_gene: TRBJ1-2; CDR3aa: CASSDGSYYGYTF; CDR3nt: TGTGCCAGCAGTGATGGCAGCTATTATGGCTACACCTTC
v_gene: TRBV7-2; abundance: once; d_gene: TRBD2; j_gene: TRBJ2-7; CDR3aa: CASSLVISGRGEQYF; CDR3nt: TGTGCCAGCAGCTTAGTTATTAGCGGGAGAGGTGAGCAGTACTTC
v_gene: TRBV5-1; abundance: NA; d_gene: TRBD2; j_gene: TRBJ2-7; CDR3aa: CASSLGRAGVGEQYF; CDR3nt: TGCGCCAGCAGCTTGGGTCGAGCGGGAGTGGGTGAGCAGTACTTC
v_gene: TRBV4-2; abundance: NA; d_gene: TRBD2; j_gene: TRBJ2-5; CDR3aa: CASSPLDRLAELQETQYF; CDR3nt: TGTGCCAGCAGCCCCCTCGACCGGCTAGCGGAACTCCAAGAGACCCAGTACTTC
v_gene: TRBV6-1; abundance: NA; d_gene: TRBD1; j_gene: TRBJ2-7; CDR3aa: CASSIIWTGSYEQYF; CDR3nt: TGTGCCAGCAGTATAATTTGGACAGGCTCCTACGAGCAGTACTTC
v_gene: TRBV5-1; abundance: NA; d_gene: NA; j_gene: TRBJ2-5; CDR3aa: CASSFRVRETQYF; CDR3nt: TGCGCCAGCAGCTTCAGGGTTCGGGAGACCCAGTACTTC
v_gene: TRBV2; abundance: NA; d_gene: TRBD2; j_gene: TRBJ2-3; CDR3aa: CASSEPDSGRPDTQYF; CDR3nt: TGTGCCAGCAGTGAACCGGATAGCGGGAGGCCAGATACGCAGTATTTT
v_gene: TRBV5-1; abundance: NA; d_gene: TRBD1; j_gene: TRBJ2-2; CDR3aa: CASSLVQGDGTGELFF; CDR3nt: TGCGCCAGCAGCTTGGTTCAGGGGGACGGGACCGGGGAGCTGTTTTTT
v_gene: TRBV11-1; abundance: NA; d_gene: NA; j_gene: TRBJ2-4; CDR3aa: CASSLGDLAKNIQYF; CDR3nt: TGTGCCAGCAGCTTAGGGGATTTAGCCAAAAACATTCAGTACTTC
v_gene: TRBV28; abundance: NA; d_gene: NA; j_gene: TRBJ1-2; CDR3aa: CASSLYIGTFYGYTF; CDR3nt: TGTGCCAGCAGTTTATATATAGGGACATTCTATGGCTACACCTTC
v_gene: TRBV5-1; abundance: NA; d_gene: NA; j_gene: TRBJ2-3; CDR3aa: CASSLAGRTYTDTQYF; CDR3nt: TGCGCCAGCAGCTTGGCCGGCCGGACGTACACAGATACGCAGTATTTT
v_gene: TRBV7-2; abundance: NA; d_gene: NA; j_gene: TRBJ2-5; CDR3aa: CASSPGLAQETQYF; CDR3nt: TGTGCCAGCAGCCCCGGACTTGCTCAAGAGACCCAGTACTTC
v_gene: TRBV7-3; abundance: NA; d_gene: NA; j_gene: TRBJ2-1; CDR3aa: CASSPRESPLTRNEQFF; CDR3nt: TGTGCCAGCAGCCCCCGAGAATCACCCCTAACTAGGAATGAGCAGTTCTTC
v_gene: TRBV5-1; abundance: NA; d_gene: NA; j_gene: TRBJ2-3; CDR3aa: CATGARAGPTDTQYF; CDR3nt: TGCGCCACCGGCGCTAGGGCGGGACCCACAGATACGCAGTATTTT
v_gene: TRBV11-2; abundance: NA; d_gene: TRBD1; j_gene: TRBJ1-5; CDR3aa: CASSSTTGGGSPQHF; CDR3nt: TGTGCCAGCAGCTCCACAACAGGGGGAGGATCGCCCCAGCATTTT
v_gene: TRBV30; abundance: once; d_gene: TRBD2; j_gene: TRBJ2-1; CDR3aa: CAWGGNPSAGGTYNEQFF; CDR3nt: TGTGCCTGGGGGGGGAACCCTTCAGCGGGAGGGACCTACAATGAGCAGTTCTTC
v_gene: TRBV10-3; abundance: NA; d_gene: TRBD1; j_gene: TRBJ2-7; CDR3aa: CAITTGQGAYEQYF; CDR3nt: TGTGCCATCACGACGGGACAGGGGGCCTACGAGCAGTACTTC
v_gene: TRBV28; abundance: NA; d_gene: TRBD1; j_gene: TRBJ1-2; CDR3aa: CASSEDRRTYGYTF; CDR3nt: TGTGCCAGCAGTGAGGACAGGAGAACCTATGGCTACACCTTC
v_gene: TRBV10-3; abundance: NA; d_gene: NA; j_gene: TRBJ2-7; CDR3aa: CAISESTSFEQYF; CDR3nt: TGTGCCATCAGTGAGTCGACTAGTTTCGAGCAGTACTTC
v_gene: TRBV5-6; abundance: NA; d_gene: TRBD1; j_gene: TRBJ2-6; CDR3aa: CASSFGQGVYGANVLTF; CDR3nt: TGTGCCAGCAGCTTCGGGCAGGGGGTGTATGGGGCCAACGTCCTGACTTTC
v_gene: TRBV6-5; abundance: once; d_gene: NA; j_gene: TRBJ2-1; CDR3aa: CASSAIFTGWNEQFF; CDR3nt: TGTGCCAGCAGTGCTATATTTACAGGGTGGAATGAGCAGTTCTTC
v_gene: TRBV28; abundance: NA; d_gene: TRBD2; j_gene: TRBJ2-5; CDR3aa: CASSRAGVETQYF; CDR3nt: TGTGCCAGCAGTCGAGCGGGAGTAGAGACCCAGTACTTC
v_gene: TRBV27; abundance: NA; d_gene: TRBD2; j_gene: TRBJ2-2; CDR3aa: CASSSFKLAGIGELFF; CDR3nt: TGTGCCAGCAGTAGTTTTAAACTAGCGGGAATCGGGGAGCTGTTTTTT
v_gene: TRBV10-3; abundance: NA; d_gene: TRBD2; j_gene: TRBJ2-7; CDR3aa: CAISGMVSGGSTYEQYF; CDR3nt: TGTGCCATCAGTGGAATGGTGAGTGGCGGGAGTACCTACGAGCAGTACTTC
v_gene: TRBV6-6; abundance: NA; d_gene: TRBD1; j_gene: TRBJ1-1; CDR3aa: CASSRQGAPTEAFF; CDR3nt: TGTGCCAGCAGTCGACAGGGGGCTCCCACTGAAGCTTTCTTT
v_gene: TRBV11-3; abundance: NA; d_gene: NA; j_gene: TRBJ1-1; CDR3aa: CASSVPSGSANTEAFF; CDR3nt: TGTGCCAGCAGCGTTCCGTCAGGCTCAGCGAACACTGAAGCTTTCTTT
v_gene: TRBV6-1; abundance: NA; d_gene: TRBD1; j_gene: TRBJ2-1; CDR3aa: CASSEPGTGGFNEQFF; CDR3nt: TGTGCCAGCAGTGAACCCGGGACAGGGGGGTTCAATGAGCAGTTCTTC
v_gene: TRBV10-3; abundance: NA; d_gene: NA; j_gene: TRBJ2-3; CDR3aa: CAILGADTQYF; CDR3nt: TGTGCCATCCTAGGGGCAGATACGCAGTATTTT
v_gene: TRBV6-5; abundance: NA; d_gene: NA; j_gene: TRBJ2-7; CDR3aa: CASSSDRKNYEQYF; CDR3nt: TGTGCCAGCAGTTCCGACAGGAAAAACTACGAGCAGTACTTC
v_gene: TRBV18; abundance: NA; d_gene: TRBD1; j_gene: TRBJ2-2; CDR3aa: CASSPGTGFVGTGELFF; CDR3nt: TGTGCCAGCTCTCCCGGGACAGGGTTCGTCGGCACCGGGGAGCTGTTTTTT
v_gene: TRBV15; abundance: NA; d_gene: TRBD1; j_gene: TRBJ1-2; CDR3aa: CATSRTGRGYGYTF; CDR3nt: TGTGCCACCAGCAGGACAGGGAGAGGCTATGGCTACACCTTC